Following are 24 T cell receptor beta chains from one sample sequenced in a study of CD8 T cells in Susac syndrome. The authors reverse transcribed about 0.45 to 1 ug RNA with random hexamers. A single record per CDR3 protein comes from TCRdb applying MiXCR to the immunoSEQ multiplex PCR reads. The sample lists about 66,000 distinct CDR3 sequences, 94% occurring once. The sample taken for sequencing was CD8+ T cells from PBMCs. These receptors all come from a human donor with multiple sclerosis.

CDR3 coding DNA: TGCAGTGCGAAGCGGGAGGGCCCCGAGCAGTACTTC. Translated, it gives CSAKREGPEQYF. This chain links TRBV20-1 with TRBJ2-7; 10 bases fit TRBD2. Germline loops: CDR1 DFQATT, CDR2 SNEGSKA (reference sequence). The J segment lost 6 bases and the V segment lost 6 bases, leaving 5 bases of the junction unmatched. The CDR3 runs 12 residues.

This clonotype has a handful of counts. CDR3 nucleotides: TGTGCCAGCAGTTTAGCGCTAGCAGATACGCAGTATTTT. Translating it yields CASSLALADTQYF. This chain connects TRBV6-1 to TRBJ2-3, with a weak D call TRBD2 (5 bases). Trimming removed 5 bases at V and 4 bases at J, with 10 bases between. CDR3 length: 13 amino acids. Per the germline V gene, CDR1 is MNHNS and CDR2 is SASEGT.

This chain's CDR3 is CASTLTGTSELGYF. The CDR3 DNA sequence: TGTGCCAGCACTCTAACCGGGACTTCGGAGTTAGGGTACTTC. This chain links TRBV6-4 with TRBJ2-7, with D perhaps TRBD2 (6 bases). CDR1 is MRHNA, CDR2 SNTAGT, per germline. CDR3 length equals 14 residues. V gave up 7 bases and J gave up 12 bases, with 25 bases separating them.

The rearrangement links TRBV12-3 or TRBV12-4 to TRBJ2-5; tentatively, D is TRBD1 or TRBD2 (5 bases each). The CDR3 loop spans 15 amino acids. Between the trimmed V and J ends, which lost 5 bases and 4 bases, there was a span of 17 bases. The CDR3 bases are TGTGCCAGCAGTAGGGGAGTCGGCCACTTAGAGACCCAGTACTTC. Translated: CASSRGVGHLETQYF.

The chain couples TRBV20-1 to TRBJ2-5, with 9 bases fitting TRBD2. The V and J ends lost 0 bases and 4 bases, in that order; junction bases with no gene match: 6. This CDR3 is built from 15 residues. Germline V gene data show CDR1 as DFQATT and CDR2 as SNEGSKA (reference sequence). The CDR3 DNA follows: TGCAGTGCTAGAGATTTGTTTAGCGGGGGAGAGACCCAGTACTTC. Protein product: CSARDLFSGGETQYF.

V usage is TRBV7-9 and J usage is TRBJ2-7; 7 bases map to TRBD2. Trimming removed 5 bases from V and 6 bases from J; junction bases left unmatched: 7. The CDR3 runs 13 residues. CDR1 is SEHNR, CDR2 FQNEAQ, per germline (reference sequence). In DNA form, the CDR3 reads TGTGCCAGCAGCCCGCGAGCGGGGATCGAGCAGTACTTC. This codes for CASSPRAGIEQYF.

The chain has TRBV5-4 and TRBJ1-1; D is perhaps TRBD1 (6 bases). The V gene lost 4 bases and the J gene lost 0 bases, with 13 bases spanning the gap. CDR1 is SGHNT and CDR2 is YYREEE in the germline V gene (reference sequence). The CDR3 is made up of 15 amino acids. The CDR3 protein is CASSPSGDMNTEAFF. The CDR3 bases are TGTGCCAGCAGCCCATCGGGGGACATGAACACTGAAGCTTTCTTT. Full variable domain (missing parts from reference TRBV5-4 and TRBJ1-1): ETGVTQSPTHLIKTRGQQVTLRCSSQSGHNTVSWYQQALGQGPQFIFQYYREEENGRGNFPPRFSGLQFPNYSSELNVNALELDDSALYLCASSPSGDMNTEAFFGQGTRLTVV.

As to this clonotype: At one end, the junction sequence differs from germline, possibly due to a read error. V gene TRBV20-1 combines with J gene TRBJ2-7, with unresolved D. Per the germline V gene, CDR1 is DFQATT and CDR2 is SNEGSKA (reference sequence). This CDR3 comprises 14 residues. This chain's CDR3 is CSAGDAAATYEQYF. CDR3 sequence (DNA): TGCAGTGCTGGAGACGCAGCCGCAACCTACGAGCAGTACTTC.

This chain uses TRBV10-3 with TRBJ2-1, with TRBD2 identical over 7 bases. The trim removed 11 bases at V and 1 base at J, leaving 11 bases unmatched. The CDR3 has 15 residues. The germline V gene encodes CDR1 ENHRY and CDR2 SYGVKD. Here the CDR3 DNA reads TGTGCCGCCTCCCAATCGGGGGGATCCTACAATGAGCAGTTCTTC. Protein: CAASQSGGSYNEQFF.

The genes are TRBV5-4 and TRBJ2-7; tentative D call: TRBD2 (6 bases). CDR3 length: 14 residues. Deletions cut 0 bases from V and 5 bases from J, with 12 bases between. Germline lookup yields CDR1 SGHNT and CDR2 YYREEE (reference sequence). The CDR3 DNA reads TGTGCCAGCAGCTTGGACCCGGGAGCGGACGAGCAGTACTTC. It yields the protein CASSLDPGADEQYF.

V is TRBV9 and J is TRBJ2-7; 9 positions agree with TRBD2. J was trimmed by 2 bases and V by 4 bases; bases with no gene match: 7. From germline, CDR1 is SGDLS and CDR2 YYNGEE. This CDR3 has 15 residues. CDR3 nucleotide sequence: TGTGCCAGCAGCCCCGAGGCGGGAGGGCCCTACGAGCAGTACTTC. Protein sequence: CASSPEAGGPYEQYF.

The rearrangement joins TRBV7-2 to TRBJ2-5; 10 nucleotides line up with TRBD1. There are 16 residues in the CDR3. Trimming at V came to 5 bases and at J to 2 bases, leaving 8 bases not matched to a gene. CDR1 is SGHTA and CDR2 is FQGNSA in the germline V gene. CDR3 sequence reads: CASSLLGTGEQETQYF. CDR3 bases: TGTGCCAGCAGCCTACTCGGGACAGGGGAGCAAGAGACCCAGTACTTC.

This sequence joins TRBV27 and TRBJ2-1; D gene ambiguous. The CDR3 is made up of 12 amino acids. With 8 bases removed from V and 6 bases from J, the gap between germline ends came to 11 bases. Germline V gene data show CDR1 as MNHEY and CDR2 as SMNVEV (reference sequence). The CDR3 DNA reads TGTGCCAGCGGACGGGTCCTCAATGAGCAGTTCTTC. Protein product: CASGRVLNEQFF.

The rearrangement uses TRBV13 and TRBJ1-1; D unresolved. CDR1 is PRHDT, CDR2 FYEKMQ, per germline (reference sequence). The CDR3 covers 13 residues. Trimming took 5 bases from V and 3 from J, leaving 10 bases between them. The CDR3 nucleotides read TGTGCCAGCAGCGTCCGGACCCACACTGAAGCTTTCTTT. As protein: CASSVRTHTEAFF.

V and J are TRBV7-8 and TRBJ2-1, with D maybe TRBD1 (6 bases). CDR1 and CDR2 (germline): SGHVS, FQNEAQ. This CDR3 spans 14 amino acids. V was cut by 5 bases and J by 2 bases, with 10 bases left in between. CDR3: CASSMTGAYNEQFF. The CDR3 coding sequence is TGTGCCAGCAGCATGACAGGCGCCTACAATGAGCAGTTCTTC.

The chain carries TRBV4-1 and TRBJ2-7; 10 bases match TRBD1. Germline V gives CDR1 MGHRA, CDR2 YSYEKL. The junction had 6 bases not matched to a gene; V was cut back by 3 bases and J by 1 base. This CDR3 comprises 16 residues. The CDR3 spells CASSQGDRGNSYEQYF. The CDR3, as DNA: TGCGCCAGCAGCCAGGGGGACAGGGGAAATTCCTACGAGCAGTACTTC.

This clonotype occurred once. The chain uses TRBV20-1 and TRBJ2-1, with 12 nucleotides matching TRBD2. The germline V gene encodes CDR1 DFQATT and CDR2 SNEGSKA (reference sequence). The junction had 7 bases not matched to a gene; V was cut back by 7 bases and J by 0 bases. The CDR3 runs 16 residues. CDR3 bases: TGCAGTGAAACCCTAGCGGGGGGGCCCTCCTACAATGAGCAGTTCTTC. It encodes CSETLAGGPSYNEQFF.

The chain employs TRBV29-1 and TRBJ1-1; 9 bases line up with TRBD1. This CDR3 has 12 amino acids. V shed 7 bases and J 6 bases; nucleotides not matched to a gene: 6. The germline V gene encodes CDR1 SQVTM and CDR2 ANQGSEA. The DNA for the CDR3 is TGCAGCGCCCTACAGGGGGCGGCTGAAGCTTTCTTT. It translates to CSALQGAAEAFF.

The chain joins TRBV3-1 to TRBJ1-2; D gene ambiguous. V lost 1 base and J 5 bases, leaving 8 bases between the germline ends. CDR3 length: 13 residues. Germline CDR1 and CDR2: LGHDT and YNNKEL (reference sequence). The CDR3 loop is CASSQAVDYGYTF. The CDR3, as DNA: TGTGCCAGCAGCCAAGCCGTGGATTATGGCTACACCTTC.

The chain is built from TRBV18 and TRBJ2-1; D unclear. This CDR3 has 14 amino acids. Germline CDR1 reads KGHSH; CDR2 reads LQKENI. The ends were cut back, 6 bases at V and 3 bases at J, with 12 bases in the middle. The CDR3 loop reads CASSPKNYYNEQFF. DNA of the CDR3: TGTGCCAGCTCCCCGAAGAACTACTACAATGAGCAGTTCTTC.

This sequence joins TRBV7-9 and TRBJ2-7, with TRBD2 matching over 7 bases. This CDR3 contains 14 residues. Germline CDR1 reads SEHNR; CDR2 reads FQNEAQ (reference sequence). The junction had 6 bases not matched to a gene; V was cut back by 5 bases and J by 2 bases. The CDR3 region is CASSITRGAYEQYF. The CDR3, as DNA: TGTGCCAGCAGCATCACACGGGGGGCCTACGAGCAGTACTTC.

The rearrangement uses TRBV29-1 and TRBJ2-2; D not resolved. V was pared by 5 bases and J by 5 bases, with 9 bases between. The CDR3 spans 12 residues. Germline CDR1 SQVTM, CDR2 ANQGSEA. The CDR3: CSVTPGTGELFF. CDR3 nucleotide sequence: TGCAGCGTTACCCCCGGGACCGGGGAGCTGTTTTTT.

V usage is TRBV4-3 and J usage is TRBJ2-3; 8 positions agree with TRBD2. Germline loops: CDR1 LGHNA, CDR2 YSLEER. This CDR3 has 16 residues. Germline trimming cut 3 bases from V and 4 bases from J; bases unmatched to any gene: 9. DNA for the CDR3: TGCGCCAGCAGCCAGGGGAGGACTAGCTACCCAGATACGCAGTATTTT. This codes for CASSQGRTSYPDTQYF.

Of note for this clonotype: With a much larger clone just one base away, this may be a read error. The chain links TRBV30 to TRBJ1-1, with 7 bases fitting TRBD1. After removal of 8 bases from V and 4 bases from J, the junction contained 10 bases not matched to a gene. The CDR3 runs to 13 residues. The germline gives CDR1 GTSNPN, CDR2 SVGIG (reference sequence). The DNA for the CDR3 is TGTGCCCGGATTAGGCAGGGGGGCACTGAAGCTTTCTTT. It encodes CARIRQGGTEAFF.